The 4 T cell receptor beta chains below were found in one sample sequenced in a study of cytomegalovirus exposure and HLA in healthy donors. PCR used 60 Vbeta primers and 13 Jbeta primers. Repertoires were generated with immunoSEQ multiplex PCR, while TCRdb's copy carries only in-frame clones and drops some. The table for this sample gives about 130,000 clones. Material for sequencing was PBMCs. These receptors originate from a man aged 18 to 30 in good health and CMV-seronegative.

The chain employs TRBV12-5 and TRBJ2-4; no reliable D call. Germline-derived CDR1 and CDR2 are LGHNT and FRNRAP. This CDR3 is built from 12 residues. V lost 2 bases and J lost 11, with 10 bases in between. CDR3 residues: CASGLSPRLQYF. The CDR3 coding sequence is TGTGCTAGTGGTTTGAGCCCTAGGCTTCAGTACTTC. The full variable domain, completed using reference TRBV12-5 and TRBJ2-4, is DARVTQTPRHKVTEMGQEVTMRCQPILGHNTVFWYRQTMMQGLELLAYFRNRAPLDDSGMPKDRFSAEMPDATLATLKIQPSEPRDSAVYFCASGLSPRLQYFGAGTRLSVL.

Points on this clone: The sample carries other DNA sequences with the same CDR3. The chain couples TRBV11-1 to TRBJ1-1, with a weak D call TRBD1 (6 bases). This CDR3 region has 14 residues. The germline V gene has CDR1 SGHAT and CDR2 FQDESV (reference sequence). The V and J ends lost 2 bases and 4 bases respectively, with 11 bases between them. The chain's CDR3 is CASSLWGTTTEAFF. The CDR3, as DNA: TGTGCCAGCAGCTTATGGGGGACAACCACTGAAGCTTTCTTT.

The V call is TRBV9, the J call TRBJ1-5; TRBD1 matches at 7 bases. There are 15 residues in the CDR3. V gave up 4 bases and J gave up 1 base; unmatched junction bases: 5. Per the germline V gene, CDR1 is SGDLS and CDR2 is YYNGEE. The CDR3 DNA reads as TGTGCCAGCAGCCCCGGACAGGAGAGCAATCAGCCCCAGCATTTT. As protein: CASSPGQESNQPQHF. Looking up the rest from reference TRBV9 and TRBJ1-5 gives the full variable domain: DSGVTQTPKHLITATGQRVTLRCSPRSGDLSVYWYQQSLDQGLQFLIQYYNGEERAKGNILERFSAQQFPDLHSELNLSSLELGDSALYFCASSPGQESNQPQHFGDGTRLSIL.

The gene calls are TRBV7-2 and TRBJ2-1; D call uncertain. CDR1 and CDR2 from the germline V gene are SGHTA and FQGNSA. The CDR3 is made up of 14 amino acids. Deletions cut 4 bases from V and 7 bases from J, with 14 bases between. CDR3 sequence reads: CASSSLGRRNEQFF. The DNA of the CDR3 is TGTGCCAGCAGCTCCTTAGGAAGGCGGAATGAGCAGTTCTTC.